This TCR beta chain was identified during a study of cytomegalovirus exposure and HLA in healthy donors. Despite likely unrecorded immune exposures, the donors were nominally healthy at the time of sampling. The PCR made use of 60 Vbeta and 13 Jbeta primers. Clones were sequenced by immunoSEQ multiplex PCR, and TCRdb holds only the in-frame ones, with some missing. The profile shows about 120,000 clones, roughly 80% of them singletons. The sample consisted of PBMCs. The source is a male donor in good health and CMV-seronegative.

The CDR3 region is CASSPPFNNQPQHF. In nucleotides, the CDR3 is TGTGCCAGCAGTCCTCCCTTTAACAATCAGCCCCAGCATTTT. The genes are TRBV2 and TRBJ1-5; no clear D gene. V was clipped by 5 bases and J by 3 bases, with 11 bases between them. CDR1 and CDR2 (germline): SNHLY, FYNNEI. The CDR3 contains 14 residues.